The 9 T cell receptor beta chains given below trace back to one sample, sequenced in a study of CD8+CD57+ T cells in acquired aplastic anemia (dated by TCRdb to 2017 to 2018). The reads were generated on an Illumina HiSeq 2000. TCR beta VDJ combination and CDR3 sequence profiling used genomic DNA as the template. TCRdb reprocessing: public reads trimmed at Q25 with fastp, clones called with MiXCR, in-frame beta chains kept. Each CDR3 protein appears once, grouped with its most common genes and DNA. Within this sample are 150,000 to 200,000 distinct CDR3 sequences, with 45% to 50% of them counted one time only. The ten largest clones take up approximately 2.9% of the sample. Sequencing used sorted CD4+, CD8+, or CD8+CD57+ T cells (not recorded which) from PBMCs. Every receptor here comes from a human donor in good health.

The table lists this clonotype with a few counts. This chain connects TRBV6-1 to TRBJ2-3, with a tentative D call TRBD2 (6 bases). With 5 bases removed from V and 0 bases from J, the gap between germline ends came to 18 bases. Looked up from germline, CDR1 is MNHNS and CDR2 is SASEGT. The CDR3 totals 17 residues. CDR3 sequence (DNA): TGTGCCAGCAGTAGGGTCGGACTATCAATTAGCACAGATACGCAGTATTTT. Amino acid sequence: CASSRVGLSISTDTQYF.

The V gene is TRBV20-1, the J gene TRBJ1-1, with 7 bases fitting TRBD1. The CDR3 spans 15 residues. Trimming cost V 1 base and J 3 bases; bases outside gene matches: 8. The V gene's germline CDR1 is DFQATT and CDR2 SNEGSKA (reference sequence). The CDR3 nucleotides read TGCAGTGCTAGAGTAAGTCTGACAGGGTACACTGAAGCTTTCTTT. Translation gives CSARVSLTGYTEAFF.

The V and J genes are TRBV19 and TRBJ2-7, with D uncertain. V lost 4 bases to trimming and J lost 2 bases, with 12 bases between them. Germline V gives CDR1 LNHDA, CDR2 SQIVND (reference sequence). The CDR3 length is 14 residues. DNA of the CDR3: TGTGCCAGTAGTACGCTGGACGGTACCTACGAGCAGTACTTC. Amino acids: CASSTLDGTYEQYF.

Remarks on this clonotype: The CDR3 carries no conserved terminal phenylalanine or tryptophan, so it likely arises from a read error. Because the CDR3's place on the DNA is in doubt, the DNA is left out and the CDR3 is given as listed by TCRdb. The chain couples TRBV7-9 to TRBJ2-7; the table's D call TRBD2 went unverified against the DNA. The germline V gene has CDR1 SEHNR and CDR2 FQNEAQ (reference sequence). The CDR3 extends over 8 residues, inclusive of both ends. CDR3 sequence reads: CASSFVLA.

This chain links TRBV19 with TRBJ2-2, with 10 bases lining up with TRBD1. The ends lost 5 bases at V and 6 bases at J; junction bases unmatched: 9. The CDR3 consists of 16 residues. The germline CDR1 and CDR2 sequences are LNHDA and SQIVND (reference sequence). CDR3 sequence (DNA): TGTGCCAGTAGTGCGGGACAGGGGAATCGGTCCGGGGAGCTGTTTTTT. It translates to CASSAGQGNRSGELFF.

The chain employs TRBV7-9 and TRBJ1-1; D is unresolved. V lost 6 bases to trimming and J lost 2 bases, with 10 bases between them. Germline CDR1 reads SEHNR; CDR2 reads FQNEAQ (reference sequence). The CDR3 sequence is 13 residues long. As DNA, the CDR3 is TGTGCCAGCAGTCCAAGTCATAACACTGAAGCTTTCTTT. As protein: CASSPSHNTEAFF.

This chain joins TRBV5-1 and TRBJ2-5, with TRBD2 matching over 11 bases. The CDR3 totals 15 residues. Germline V gene lookup returns CDR1 SGHRS and CDR2 YFSETQ. Losses at the gene ends were 2 bases for V and 5 bases for J; bases not matched to a gene: 5. The CDR3 sequence is CASSFGLAGVETQYF. As DNA, the CDR3 is TGCGCCAGCAGCTTTGGACTAGCGGGTGTGGAGACCCAGTACTTC. Looking up the rest from reference TRBV5-1 and TRBJ2-5 gives the full variable domain: KAGVTQTPRYLIKTRGQQVTLSCSPISGHRSVSWYQQTPGQGLQFLFEYFSETQRNKGNFPGRFSGRQFSNSRSEMNVSTLELGDSALYLCASSFGLAGVETQYFGPGTRLLVL.

Ten or more counts support this clonotype. The chain employs TRBV20-1 and TRBJ1-2, with D possibly being TRBD1 (5 bases). This CDR3 comprises 14 residues. Between the trimmed V and J ends, which lost 0 bases and 2 bases, there was a span of 10 bases. Germline CDR1 DFQATT, CDR2 SNEGSKA (reference sequence). The CDR3 is CSARESGGNYGYTF. CDR3 bases: TGCAGTGCTAGAGAGAGTGGGGGAAACTATGGCTACACCTTC.

This clonotype appeared once. V is TRBV9 and J is TRBJ2-7; D may be TRBD2 (6 bases). CDR1 and CDR2 (germline): SGDLS, YYNGEE. The CDR3 runs 12 residues. Trimming left V 3 bases short and J 5 bases short, with 9 bases between. DNA of the CDR3: TGTGCCAGCAGCGCCACGGGGGACGAGCAGTACTTC. It specifies CASSATGDEQYF. The complete variable domain, with remaining parts taken from reference TRBV9 and TRBJ2-7, reads DSGVTQTPKHLITATGQRVTLRCSPRSGDLSVYWYQQSLDQGLQFLIQYYNGEERAKGNILERFSAQQFPDLHSELNLSSLELGDSALYFCASSATGDEQYFGPGTRLTVT.